Sequencing of this T cell receptor (beta chain) was carried out in a study of cytomegalovirus exposure and HLA in healthy donors. With regard to this clone: Its antigen is unknown.

Study observations and caveats: Accounts indicate the classifier identified cytomegalovirus status with strong specificity and sensitivity. Exclusion applied to some V segments, including TRBV6-2 and TRBV6-3, as they were indistinguishable. The study reported that TCR beta sequences accurately predicted HLA-A and HLA-B alleles in most subjects.

Germline-derived CDR1 and CDR2 are SGHNT and YYREEE (reference sequence). V was clipped by 5 bases and J by 3 bases; unmatched bases: 8. The CDR3 contains 14 residues. Likely unrecorded immune exposures existed in these nominally healthy donors. The PCR contained 60 Vbeta and 13 Jbeta primers. Some clones are missing from TCRdb's copy, which holds only in-frame ones; the method was immunoSEQ multiplex PCR. The sample carries fewer than 200,000 clones, around 83% recorded once. The chain couples TRBV5-4 to TRBJ2-7; 7 bases match TRBD2. Specimen: PBMCs. This clonotype was obtained from a man in his forties or fifties in good health and CMV-seronegative. The CDR3 loop reads CASSPGGRSYEQYF. CDR3 nucleotide sequence: TGTGCCAGCAGTCCGGGGGGTCGGAGCTACGAGCAGTACTTC.